Listed below are T cell receptor beta chains from one sample, sequenced in a study of blood T cells in healthy people across ages. MiXCR, run by TCRdb on the 5' RACE reads, gives a single entry per CDR3 protein. Of 1.5 million to 2 million distinct CDR3 sequences in the sample, 30% to 40% were seen once. The material sequenced was blood. All receptors come from a woman aged 25 to 39 in good health. Each CDR3 is given with its conserved first and last residue. D genes are given only for firm matches. Not every row has a clone size; where given, it reads once, few, many or a size class.

>TRBD1|TRBJ2-5|TRBV6-1|few
CASSEPGQGSFETQYF
TGTGCCAGCAGTGAACCGGGACAGGGGAGTTTTGAGACCCAGTACTTC
>.|TRBJ2-1|TRBV7-3|once
CASSLTSSAVGNEQFF
TGTGCCAGCAGCTTAACGTCTAGCGCGGTGGGCAATGAGCAGTTCTTC
>.|TRBJ2-5|TRBV6-1|.
CASSEAPGLQEGAQYF
TGTGCCAGCAGTGAAGCTCCTGGACTCCAGGAAGGGGCCCAGTACTTC
>TRBD1|TRBJ2-3|TRBV7-2|many
CASSTTGGHTDTQYF
TGTGCCAGCAGCACCACAGGGGGTCACACAGATACGCAGTATTTT
>TRBD2|TRBJ2-5|TRBV5-6|.
CASSHTTSGYQETQYF
TGTGCCAGCAGCCATACGACTAGCGGGTACCAAGAGACCCAGTACTTC
>.|TRBJ2-5|TRBV6-1|few
CASSDGVLQETQYF
TGTGCCAGCAGTGATGGGGTTCTTCAAGAGACCCAGTACTTC
>TRBD1|TRBJ1-4|TRBV7-9|.
CASSLPDRGLYGEKLFF
TGTGCCAGCAGCTTACCCGACAGGGGGTTGTACGGTGAAAAACTGTTTTTT
>TRBD2|TRBJ2-7|TRBV6-5|.
CASSYVASGNEQYF
TGTGCCAGCAGTTACGTGGCTAGCGGGAACGAGCAGTACTTC
>TRBD2|TRBJ2-1|TRBV5-1|.
CASSYYSSGGLNNEQFF
TGCGCCAGCAGCTACTATTCTAGCGGGGGCCTCAACAATGAGCAGTTCTTC
>.|TRBJ1-6|TRBV7-9|.
CASSLEQNSPLHF
TGTGCCAGCAGCTTAGAACAGAATTCACCCCTCCACTTT
>.|TRBJ1-2|TRBV4-1|.
CASSQVRGAVYGYTF
TGCGCCAGCAGCCAAGTACGGGGGGCGGTCTATGGCTACACCTTC
>.|TRBJ1-5|TRBV20-1|.
CSARVTGNQPQHF
TGCAGTGCTAGAGTGACAGGTAATCAGCCCCAGCATTTT
>.|TRBJ2-3|TRBV7-2|few
CASSLSGAKAKDTQYF
TGTGCCAGCAGCTTATCAGGGGCCAAAGCTAAAGATACGCAGTATTTT
>.|TRBJ2-1|TRBV29-1|many
CSVEGYGETREQFF
TGCAGCGTTGAAGGCTACGGGGAGACTCGAGAGCAGTTCTTC
>.|TRBJ2-3|TRBV24-1|.
CATSDLAAADRTDTQYF
TGTGCCACCAGTGATTTGGCAGCAGCCGATCGCACAGATACGCAGTATTTT
>TRBD1|TRBJ1-2|TRBV5-6|few
CASSWWDRGNYGHTF
TGTGCCAGCAGCTGGTGGGACAGGGGTAACTATGGCCACACCTTC
>.|TRBJ1-5|TRBV3-1|.
CASSQFPGRPQHF
TGTGCCAGCAGCCAATTTCCCGGGCGCCCCCAGCATTTT
>TRBD1|TRBJ1-5|TRBV20-1|.
CSARKQGASGNQPQHF
TGCAGTGCTAGGAAACAGGGGGCGAGTGGCAATCAGCCCCAGCATTTT
>TRBD2|TRBJ2-1|TRBV6-5|.
CASSKTSGRYNEQFF
TGTGCCAGCAGTAAGACTAGCGGGAGGTACAATGAGCAGTTCTTC
>TRBD1|TRBJ1-1|TRBV27|.
CASSSFLQGIRTEAFF
TGTGCCAGCAGTTCCTTCTTACAGGGGATTAGGACTGAAGCTTTCTTT
>TRBD1|TRBJ2-7|TRBV20-1|few
CSKRAGGNYEQYF
TGCAGCAAAAGGGCAGGGGGCAACTACGAGCAGTACTTC
>.|TRBJ1-1|TRBV12-3/TRBV12-4|many
CASTLGGGGTEAFF
TGTGCCAGCACCCTGGGAGGGGGTGGGACTGAAGCTTTCTTT
>.|TRBJ2-3|TRBV29-1|few
CSVEWEAKDTQYF
TGCAGCGTTGAATGGGAGGCCAAAGATACGCAGTATTTT
>.|TRBJ2-4|TRBV28|.
CASGGTALAKNIQYF
TGTGCCAGCGGAGGGACGGCACTAGCCAAAAACATTCAGTACTTC
>.|TRBJ2-1|TRBV20-1|.
CSARVALDEQFF
TGCAGTGCTAGAGTTGCCCTGGATGAGCAGTTCTTC
>TRBD2|TRBJ2-2|TRBV7-2|.
CASSRRSGRAGELFF
TGTGCCAGCTCTCGAAGGAGCGGGAGGGCCGGGGAGCTGTTTTTT
>TRBD2|TRBJ2-1|TRBV6-4|.
CASSDNGRRGYNEQFF
TGTGCCAGCAGTGACAACGGGAGGCGGGGCTACAATGAGCAGTTCTTC